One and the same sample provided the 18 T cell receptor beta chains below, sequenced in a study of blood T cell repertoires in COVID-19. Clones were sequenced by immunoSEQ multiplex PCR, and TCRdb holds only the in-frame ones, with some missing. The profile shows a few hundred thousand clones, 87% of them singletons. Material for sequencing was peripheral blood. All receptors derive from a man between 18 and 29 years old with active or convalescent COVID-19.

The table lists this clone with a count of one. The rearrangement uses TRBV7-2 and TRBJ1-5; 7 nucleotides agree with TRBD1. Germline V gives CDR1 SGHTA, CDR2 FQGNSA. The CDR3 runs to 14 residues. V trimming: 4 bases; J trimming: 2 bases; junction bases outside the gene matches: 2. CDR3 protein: CASSYTGGNQPQHF. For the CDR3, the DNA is TGTGCCAGCAGCTACACAGGGGGCAATCAGCCCCAGCATTTT.

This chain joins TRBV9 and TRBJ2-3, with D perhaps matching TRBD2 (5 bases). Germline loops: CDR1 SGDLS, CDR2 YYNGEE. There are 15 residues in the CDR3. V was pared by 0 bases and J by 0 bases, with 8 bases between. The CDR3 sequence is CASSVAGLSTDTQYF. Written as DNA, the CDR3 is TGTGCCAGCAGCGTAGCAGGACTCAGCACAGATACGCAGTATTTT. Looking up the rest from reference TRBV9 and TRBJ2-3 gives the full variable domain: DSGVTQTPKHLITATGQRVTLRCSPRSGDLSVYWYQQSLDQGLQFLIQYYNGEERAKGNILERFSAQQFPDLHSELNLSSLELGDSALYFCASSVAGLSTDTQYFGPGTRLTVL.

The CDR3 DNA is TGCGCCAGCAGTCGTTTCAGGGGGCCCTACGAGCAGTACTTC. This codes for CASSRFRGPYEQYF. This rearrangement joins TRBV23-1 to TRBJ2-7; 8 positions agree with TRBD1. TRBV23-1 is an open reading frame whose function is uncertain. With V trimmed by 4 bases and J by 2 bases, 4 bases remained unmatched. The CDR3 extends over 14 amino acids.

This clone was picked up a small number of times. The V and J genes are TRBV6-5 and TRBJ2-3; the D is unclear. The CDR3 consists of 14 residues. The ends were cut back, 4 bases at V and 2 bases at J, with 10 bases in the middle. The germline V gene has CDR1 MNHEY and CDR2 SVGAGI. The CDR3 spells CASSFRDFTDTQYF. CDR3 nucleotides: TGTGCCAGCAGTTTTCGAGACTTCACAGATACGCAGTATTTT.

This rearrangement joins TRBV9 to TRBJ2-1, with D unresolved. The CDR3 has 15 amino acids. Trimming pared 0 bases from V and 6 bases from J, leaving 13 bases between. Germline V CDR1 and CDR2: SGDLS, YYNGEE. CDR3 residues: CASSVGVVDFNEQFF. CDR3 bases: TGTGCCAGCAGCGTAGGGGTGGTTGACTTCAATGAGCAGTTCTTC.

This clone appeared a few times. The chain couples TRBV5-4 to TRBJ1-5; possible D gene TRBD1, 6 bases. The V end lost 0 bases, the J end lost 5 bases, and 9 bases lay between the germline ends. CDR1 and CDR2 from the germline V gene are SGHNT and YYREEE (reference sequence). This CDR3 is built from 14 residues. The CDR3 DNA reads TGTGCCAGCAGCTTGGCTGGGGGCGATCAGCCCCAGCATTTT. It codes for CASSLAGGDQPQHF.

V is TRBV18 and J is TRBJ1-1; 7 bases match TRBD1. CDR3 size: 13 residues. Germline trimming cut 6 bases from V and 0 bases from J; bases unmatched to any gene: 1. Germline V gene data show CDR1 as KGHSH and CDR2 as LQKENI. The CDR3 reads CASSGTVNTEAFF. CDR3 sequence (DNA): TGTGCCAGCTCTGGGACAGTGAACACTGAAGCTTTCTTT.

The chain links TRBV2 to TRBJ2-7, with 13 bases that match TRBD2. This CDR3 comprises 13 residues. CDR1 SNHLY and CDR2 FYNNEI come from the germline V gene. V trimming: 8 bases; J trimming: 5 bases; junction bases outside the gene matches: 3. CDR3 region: CASAGLAGDEQYF. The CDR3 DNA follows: TGTGCCAGCGCTGGACTAGCGGGAGACGAGCAGTACTTC.

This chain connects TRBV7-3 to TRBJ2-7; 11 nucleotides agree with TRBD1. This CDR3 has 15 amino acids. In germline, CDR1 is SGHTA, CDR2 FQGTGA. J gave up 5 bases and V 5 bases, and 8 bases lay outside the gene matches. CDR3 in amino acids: CASSPGTGGRNEQYF. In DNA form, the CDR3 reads TGTGCCAGCAGCCCAGGGACAGGGGGGAGGAACGAGCAGTACTTC.

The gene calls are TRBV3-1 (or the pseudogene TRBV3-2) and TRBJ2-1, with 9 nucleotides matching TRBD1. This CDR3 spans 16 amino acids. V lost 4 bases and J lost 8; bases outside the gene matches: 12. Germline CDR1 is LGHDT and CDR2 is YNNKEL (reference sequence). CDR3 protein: CASSLYRDREFDEQFF. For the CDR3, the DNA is TGTGCCAGCAGCCTATACCGGGACAGGGAGTTCGATGAGCAGTTCTTC.

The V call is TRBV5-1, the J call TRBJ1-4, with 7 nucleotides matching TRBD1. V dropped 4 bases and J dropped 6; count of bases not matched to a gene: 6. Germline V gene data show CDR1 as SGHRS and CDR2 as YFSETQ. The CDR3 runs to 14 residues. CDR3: CASSQGGADEKLFF. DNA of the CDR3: TGCGCCAGCAGCCAAGGGGGCGCAGATGAAAAACTGTTTTTT.

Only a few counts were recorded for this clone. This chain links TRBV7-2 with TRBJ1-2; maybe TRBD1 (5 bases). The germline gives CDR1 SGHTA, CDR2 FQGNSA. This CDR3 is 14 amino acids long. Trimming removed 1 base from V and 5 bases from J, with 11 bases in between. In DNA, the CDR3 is TGTGCCAGCAGCTTAGGGGGCGGGGAGTATGGCTACACCTTC. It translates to CASSLGGGEYGYTF.

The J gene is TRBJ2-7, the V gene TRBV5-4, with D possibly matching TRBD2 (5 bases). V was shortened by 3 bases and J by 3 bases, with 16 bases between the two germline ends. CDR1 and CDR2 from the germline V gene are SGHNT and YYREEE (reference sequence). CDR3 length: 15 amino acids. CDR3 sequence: CASSSTGNQLYEQYF. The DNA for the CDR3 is TGTGCCAGCAGCTCAACCGGGAATCAGCTCTACGAGCAGTACTTC.

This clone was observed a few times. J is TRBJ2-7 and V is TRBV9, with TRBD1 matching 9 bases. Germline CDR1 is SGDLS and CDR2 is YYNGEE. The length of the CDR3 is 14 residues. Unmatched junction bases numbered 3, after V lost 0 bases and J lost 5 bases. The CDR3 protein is CASSVGTGADEQYF. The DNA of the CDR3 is TGTGCCAGCAGCGTAGGGACAGGGGCTGACGAGCAGTACTTC.

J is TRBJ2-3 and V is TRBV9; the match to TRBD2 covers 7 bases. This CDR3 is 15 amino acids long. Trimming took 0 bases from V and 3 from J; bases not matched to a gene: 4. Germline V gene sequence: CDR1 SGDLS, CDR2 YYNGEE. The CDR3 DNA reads TGTGCCAGCAGCGTAGATCCTAGCGGAACAGATACGCAGTATTTT. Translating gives CASSVDPSGTDTQYF.

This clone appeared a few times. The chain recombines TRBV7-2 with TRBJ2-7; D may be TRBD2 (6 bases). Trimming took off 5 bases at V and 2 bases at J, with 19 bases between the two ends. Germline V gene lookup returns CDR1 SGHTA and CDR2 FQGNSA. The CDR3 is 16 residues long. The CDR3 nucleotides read TGTGCCAGCAGCACCCTCCTCCCTAGCGAAACCTACGAGCAGTACTTC. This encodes CASSTLLPSETYEQYF.

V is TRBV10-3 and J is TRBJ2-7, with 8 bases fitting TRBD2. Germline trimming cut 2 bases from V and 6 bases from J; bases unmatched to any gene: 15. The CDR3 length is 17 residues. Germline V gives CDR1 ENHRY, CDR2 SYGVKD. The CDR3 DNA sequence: TGTGCCATCAGTGAGACTGTAGGGACTAGGGGATCATCCGAGCAGTACTTC. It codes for CAISETVGTRGSSEQYF.

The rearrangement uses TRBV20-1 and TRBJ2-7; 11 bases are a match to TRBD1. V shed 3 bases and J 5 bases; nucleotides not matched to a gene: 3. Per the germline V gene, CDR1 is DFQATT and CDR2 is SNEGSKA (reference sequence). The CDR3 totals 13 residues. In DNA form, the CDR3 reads TGCAGTGCTAGTGGGACAGGGGGAGACGAGCAGTACTTC. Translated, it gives CSASGTGGDEQYF.